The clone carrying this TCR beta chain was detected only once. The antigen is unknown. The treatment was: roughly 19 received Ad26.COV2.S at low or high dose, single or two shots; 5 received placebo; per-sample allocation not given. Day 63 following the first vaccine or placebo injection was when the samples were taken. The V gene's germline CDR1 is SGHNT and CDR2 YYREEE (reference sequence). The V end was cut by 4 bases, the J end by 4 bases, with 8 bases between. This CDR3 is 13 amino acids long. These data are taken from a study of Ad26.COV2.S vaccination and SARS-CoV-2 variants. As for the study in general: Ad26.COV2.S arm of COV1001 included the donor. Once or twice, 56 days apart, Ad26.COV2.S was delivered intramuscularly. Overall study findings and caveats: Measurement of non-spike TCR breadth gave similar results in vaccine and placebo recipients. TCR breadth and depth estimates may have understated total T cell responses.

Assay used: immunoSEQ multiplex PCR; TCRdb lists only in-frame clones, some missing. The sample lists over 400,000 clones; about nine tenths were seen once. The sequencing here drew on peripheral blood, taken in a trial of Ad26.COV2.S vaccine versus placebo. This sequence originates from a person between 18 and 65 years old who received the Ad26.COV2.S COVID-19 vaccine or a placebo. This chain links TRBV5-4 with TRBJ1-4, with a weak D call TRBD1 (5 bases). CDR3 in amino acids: CASSGGLNEKLFF. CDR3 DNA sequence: TGTGCCAGCAGCGGGGGACTTAATGAAAAACTGTTTTTT.